Below, 13 T cell receptor beta chains from the same sample are listed, as sequenced in a study of blood T cell repertoires in COVID-19. Assay: immunoSEQ multiplex PCR; the TCRdb copy retains only in-frame clones and omits some. The sample shows some 200,000 clones, more than 75% of them seen only once. Sequencing used PBMCs or T cells enriched from blood (not recorded which). The receptors shown here come from a woman in her 50s who had recovered from COVID-19.

The chain carries TRBV10-3 and TRBJ2-5; perhaps TRBD2 as D (6 bases). V lost 3 bases and J 1 base, leaving 12 bases between the germline ends. CDR1 is ENHRY and CDR2 is SYGVKD in the germline V gene. The CDR3 has 15 amino acids. CDR3 loop: CAISELGGIQETQYF. CDR3 sequence (DNA): TGTGCCATCAGTGAACTCGGGGGAATCCAAGAGACCCAGTACTTC.

The chain has TRBV7-2 and TRBJ2-1; 9 nucleotides agree with TRBD1. Trimming at V came to 5 bases and at J to 6 bases, leaving 8 bases not matched to a gene. Germline V CDR1 and CDR2: SGHTA, FQGNSA. The CDR3 sequence is 15 residues long. The DNA of the CDR3 is TGTGCCAGCAGCCTGACCGGGACAGGGAGCAATGAGCAGTTCTTC. It is translated as CASSLTGTGSNEQFF.

CDR3 coding DNA: TGTGCCAGCAGTTGGACTAGCGGGAGGGCAGCCGGGGAGCTGTTTTTT. Residues: CASSWTSGRAAGELFF. This chain links TRBV27 with TRBJ2-2; 15 bases are a match to TRBD2. The CDR3 has 16 amino acids. The germline CDR1 and CDR2 sequences are MNHEY and SMNVEV (reference sequence). Unmatched junction bases numbered 3, after V lost 4 bases and J lost 6 bases.

The chain uses TRBV2 and TRBJ2-3; 10 bases align to TRBD2. Germline CDR1 SNHLY, CDR2 FYNNEI. After removal of 6 bases from V and 1 base from J, the junction contained 13 bases not matched to a gene. The CDR3 loop spans 18 amino acids. The CDR3 reads CASRGGAGGPGGTDTQYF. CDR3 nucleotide sequence: TGTGCCAGCAGGGGCGGAGCGGGAGGGCCGGGGGGCACAGATACGCAGTATTTT.

The V and J genes are TRBV27 and TRBJ1-5; D might be TRBD1 (6 bases). V gave up 8 bases and J gave up 2 bases, with 19 bases separating them. The CDR3 is 16 residues long. CDR1 is MNHEY and CDR2 is SMNVEV in the germline V gene (reference sequence). CDR3 in amino acids: CASGKQGRAGNQPQHF. DNA of the CDR3: TGTGCCAGCGGGAAACAGGGACGAGCTGGCAATCAGCCCCAGCATTTT.

The J gene is TRBJ1-6, the V gene TRBV7-7, with 9 bases aligning to TRBD1. In germline, CDR1 is SSHAT, CDR2 FNYEAQ (reference sequence). Trimming removed 2 bases from V and 8 bases from J; junction bases left unmatched: 10. This CDR3 has 17 amino acids. The CDR3 region has the DNA TGTGCCAGCAGCTTATGGGGCCCGGGACAGGGTTATTCACCCCTCCACTTT. Protein sequence: CASSLWGPGQGYSPLHF.

This chain's CDR3 is CASSVGLAGVRYEQFF. CDR3 DNA sequence: TGTGCCAGCAGTGTTGGACTAGCGGGAGTTAGGTATGAGCAGTTCTTC. This chain links TRBV28 with TRBJ2-1; 13 positions match TRBD2. The J segment lost 8 bases and the V segment lost 5 bases, leaving 9 bases of the junction unmatched. The germline CDR1 and CDR2 sequences are MDHEN and SYDVKM. The CDR3 is made up of 16 amino acids.

The rearrangement links TRBV5-1 to TRBJ2-3; D not certain. The V end was cut by 4 bases, the J end by 1 base, with 13 bases between. Germline V CDR1 and CDR2: SGHRS, YFSETQ. The CDR3 consists of 15 residues. The CDR3 here is CASSPLTVGTDTQYF. The CDR3 nucleotides read TGCGCCAGCAGCCCCCTAACCGTAGGCACAGATACGCAGTATTTT. Full variable domain (rest looked up from reference TRBV5-1 and TRBJ2-3): KAGVTQTPRYLIKTRGQQVTLSCSPISGHRSVSWYQQTPGQGLQFLFEYFSETQRNKGNFPGRFSGRQFSNSRSEMNVSTLELGDSALYLCASSPLTVGTDTQYFGPGTRLTVL.

The V call is TRBV2, the J call TRBJ2-1, with 11 bases aligning to TRBD2. Germline lookup yields CDR1 SNHLY and CDR2 FYNNEI. With V trimmed by 6 bases and J by 3 bases, 4 bases remained unmatched. This CDR3 is built from 15 residues. CDR3 DNA sequence: TGTGCCAGCAGGGGTACTAGCGGGAGCTACAATGAGCAGTTCTTC. It specifies CASRGTSGSYNEQFF.

The chain combines TRBV5-6 with TRBJ1-1; TRBD1 matches at 8 bases. Trimming removed 3 bases from V and 3 bases from J; junction bases left unmatched: 7. Germline CDR1 SGHDT, CDR2 YYEEEE. The CDR3 loop spans 15 amino acids. The CDR3 loop reads CASSSYRGDDTEAFF. The DNA of the CDR3 is TGTGCCAGCAGCTCCTACAGGGGGGACGACACTGAAGCTTTCTTT.

This clone was observed a few times. The V and J genes are TRBV27 and TRBJ2-7; D is uncertain. V shed 5 bases and J shed 3 bases, with 26 bases lying between them. Germline assignment: CDR1 MNHEY and CDR2 SMNVEV (reference sequence). The CDR3 length is 18 residues. This chain's CDR3 is CASSLNPSGTSSRYEQYF. CDR3 coding DNA: TGTGCCAGCAGTCTAAATCCCTCCGGTACCTCCTCTCGCTACGAGCAGTACTTC.

The chain combines TRBV5-1 with TRBJ2-7; 14 bases agree with TRBD2. The V segment lost 3 bases and the J segment 6 bases; nucleotides outside the gene matches: 2. Germline lookup yields CDR1 SGHRS and CDR2 YFSETQ. The CDR3 totals 14 residues. CDR3 nucleotide sequence: TGCGCCAGCAGCTCGGGACTAGCGGGAGTCGAGCAGTACTTC. It codes for CASSSGLAGVEQYF.

The chain couples TRBV11-2 to TRBJ2-3, with 9 bases that match TRBD1. Per germline, CDR1 SGHAT and CDR2 FQNNGV. This CDR3 contains 17 residues. Losses at the gene ends were 5 bases for V and 2 bases for J; bases not matched to a gene: 11. CDR3 amino acids: CASSRGGGTGITDTQYF. The CDR3 DNA sequence: TGTGCCAGCAGCCGTGGGGGCGGGACAGGGATCACAGATACGCAGTATTTT. Full variable domain (outside the CDR3, taken from reference TRBV11-2 and TRBJ2-3): EAGVAQSPRYKIIEKRQSVAFWCNPISGHATLYWYQQILGQGPKLLIQFQNNGVVDDSQLPKDRFSAERLKGVDSTLKIQPAKLEDSAVYLCASSRGGGTGITDTQYFGPGTRLTVL.